The 18 T cell receptor beta chains presented below share a single source sample, sequenced in a study of blood T cell repertoires in COVID-19. Assay: immunoSEQ multiplex PCR; the TCRdb copy retains only in-frame clones and omits some. The sample lists about 200,000 clones; over 75% were seen once. Source material: PBMCs or T cells enriched from blood (not recorded which). The receptors were gathered from a woman in her thirties or forties with acute COVID-19.

The chain joins TRBV30 to TRBJ2-2; D unresolved. Germline-derived CDR1 and CDR2 are GTSNPN and SVGIG (reference sequence). V gave up 2 bases and J gave up 2 bases, with 9 bases separating them. The CDR3 is made up of 14 amino acids. In DNA form, the CDR3 reads TGTGCCTGGAGTAGAGATACCAACACCGGGGAGCTGTTTTTT. This translates into CAWSRDTNTGELFF. Based on the CDR3 plus reference TRBV30 and TRBJ2-2, the full variable domain is SQTIHQWPATLVQPVGSPLSLECTVEGTSNPNLYWYRQAAGRGLQLLFYSVGIGQISSEVPQNLSASRPQDRQFILSSKKLLLSDSGFYLCAWSRDTNTGELFFGEGSRLTVL.

The rearrangement joins TRBV15 to TRBJ2-1; tentative D call: TRBD2 (6 bases). The CDR3 runs to 14 residues. Germline CDR1 is LNHNV and CDR2 is YYDKDF (reference sequence). Trimming removed 9 bases from V and 0 bases from J, with 12 bases in between. The chain's CDR3 is CATIQGGSYNEQFF. DNA of the CDR3: TGTGCCACTATCCAGGGAGGCTCCTACAATGAGCAGTTCTTC.

J is TRBJ2-1 and V is TRBV27, with D uncertain. Germline V gives CDR1 MNHEY, CDR2 SMNVEV (reference sequence). V dropped 5 bases and J dropped 9 bases, with 17 bases sitting between them. The CDR3 is made up of 14 amino acids. CDR3 loop: CASSGSSMSSEQFF. Written as DNA, the CDR3 is TGTGCCAGCAGTGGTAGTAGCATGAGTAGTGAGCAGTTCTTC.

This chain joins TRBV7-2 and TRBJ1-3; 7 bases agree with TRBD1. CDR1 is SGHTA, CDR2 FQGNSA, per germline. This CDR3 is built from 15 residues. The V gene end was trimmed by 2 bases and the J gene end by 2 bases; junction bases not matched to a gene: 3. DNA for the CDR3: TGTGCCAGCAGCTTAAGGGACAGCCCTGGAAACACCATATATTTT. As protein: CASSLRDSPGNTIYF.

This chain links TRBV19 with TRBJ1-2; the D is unclear. Trimming removed 1 base at V and 10 bases at J, with 7 bases between. The CDR3 runs 11 residues. Germline CDR1 is LNHDA and CDR2 is SQIVND (reference sequence). In nucleotides, the CDR3 is TGTGCCAGTAGTATAGTGGGCACCTACACCTTC. Encoded protein: CASSIVGTYTF.

CDR3 DNA: TGTGCCAGTCTCCCCGGGCGGGGTGGCTACACCTTC. Translated: CASLPGRGGYTF. This chain joins TRBV28 and TRBJ1-2; D unclear. Germline CDR1 and CDR2: MDHEN and SYDVKM. V lost 9 bases and J lost 7, with 15 bases in between. The CDR3 covers 12 residues.

In its sample, this clone was seen once. The chain recombines TRBV5-1 with TRBJ1-2, with TRBD1 matching 9 bases. Germline V lookup: CDR1 SGHRS, CDR2 YFSETQ. The V segment lost 4 bases and the J segment 4 bases; nucleotides outside the gene matches: 8. The CDR3 runs to 15 residues. CDR3 region: CASSVRQGGSYGYTF. Here the CDR3 DNA reads TGCGCCAGCAGCGTTAGACAGGGGGGAAGCTATGGCTACACCTTC.

V and J are TRBV5-1 and TRBJ1-1; 7 bases match TRBD1. This CDR3 has 15 amino acids. V lost 4 bases and J lost 1; bases outside the gene matches: 7. Per the germline V gene, CDR1 is SGHRS and CDR2 is YFSETQ. The CDR3 spells CASSTDRRKNTEAFF. CDR3 DNA: TGCGCCAGCAGCACGGACAGGCGAAAGAACACTGAAGCTTTCTTT.

The chain combines TRBV9 with TRBJ2-5; 10 bases align to TRBD2. Germline V CDR1 and CDR2: SGDLS, YYNGEE. Trimming at V came to 4 bases and at J to 0 bases, leaving 6 bases not matched to a gene. The CDR3 sequence is 16 residues long. The CDR3 is CASSFTGLADQETQYF. In nucleotides, the CDR3 is TGTGCCAGCAGCTTCACTGGACTAGCGGACCAAGAGACCCAGTACTTC.

CDR3: CASSLFPAGATTRGEQFF. The CDR3 coding sequence is TGTGCCAGCAGTTTATTTCCAGCGGGGGCGACCACTAGGGGTGAGCAGTTCTTC. The chain has TRBV28 and TRBJ2-1, with 8 bases matching TRBD2. Germline V gene data show CDR1 as MDHEN and CDR2 as SYDVKM. Trimming cost V 1 base and J 9 bases; bases outside gene matches: 17. The CDR3 contains 18 residues.

This chain connects TRBV11-2 to TRBJ1-1, with D unclear. Germline CDR1 and CDR2: SGHAT and FQNNGV. CDR3 length: 13 amino acids. Trimming removed 5 bases from V and 4 bases from J, with 11 bases in between. CDR3 in DNA: TGTGCCAGCAGCCAATTCGGTACCACTGAAGCTTTCTTT. Translating it yields CASSQFGTTEAFF.

A note on this clone: Germline and junction disagree at one end, which may indicate a read error. V and J are TRBV7-7 and TRBJ2-3; TRBD2 agrees at 10 bases. The CDR3 sequence is 20 residues long. From germline, CDR1 is SSHAT and CDR2 FNYEAQ (reference sequence). CDR3 nucleotides: TGTGCTAGCAGCTTAGGAGCAGCTAGCGGGGGACCTGGGAGCACAGATACGCAGTATTTT. Its translation is CASSLGAASGGPGSTDTQYF.

The CDR3 reads CASSLAGTGEYEQFF. The CDR3 DNA reads TGCGCCAGCAGCTTGGCCGGGACAGGGGAATATGAGCAGTTCTTC. The J gene is TRBJ2-1, the V gene TRBV5-1; 10 bases are shared with TRBD1. Germline lookup yields CDR1 SGHRS and CDR2 YFSETQ. The CDR3 consists of 15 residues. Losses at the gene ends were 0 bases for V and 8 bases for J; bases not matched to a gene: 5.

Only a few counts were recorded for this clone. V and J are TRBV5-6 and TRBJ1-5, with 7 nucleotides matching TRBD1. Germline lookup yields CDR1 SGHDT and CDR2 YYEEEE. The V and J ends lost 2 bases and 7 bases, in that order; junction bases with no gene match: 6. The CDR3 sequence is 14 residues long. CDR3 DNA: TGTGCCAGCAGCTTACAGGGGTTGGAGCAGCCCCAGCATTTT. Protein sequence: CASSLQGLEQPQHF. Looking up the rest from reference TRBV5-6 and TRBJ1-5 gives the full variable domain: DAGVTQSPTHLIKTRGQQVTLRCSPKSGHDTVSWYQQALGQGPQFIFQYYEEEERQRGNFPDRFSGHQFPNYSSELNVNALLLGDSALYLCASSLQGLEQPQHFGDGTRLSIL.

This sequence joins TRBV6-2 or TRBV6-3 and TRBJ2-3, with D possibly matching TRBD2 (7 bases). Germline assignment: CDR1 MNHEY and CDR2 SVGEGT. V lost 4 bases and J 0 bases, leaving 14 bases between the germline ends. The length of the CDR3 is 16 residues. The CDR3, as DNA: TGTGCCAGCAGTTCACGAGGGAGGGGGAGCACAGATACGCAGTATTTT. Protein: CASSSRGRGSTDTQYF.

In its sample, this clone was seen once. The chain joins TRBV5-4 to TRBJ2-1; TRBD2 matches at 7 bases. Germline CDR1 and CDR2: SGHNT and YYREEE (reference sequence). This CDR3 spans 15 amino acids. After removal of 5 bases from V and 3 bases from J, the junction contained 8 bases not matched to a gene. CDR3: CASSSGRGVYNEQFF. The DNA for the CDR3 is TGTGCCAGCAGTAGCGGGCGAGGGGTCTACAATGAGCAGTTCTTC.

V and J are TRBV5-1 and TRBJ1-4; weak D call: TRBD1 (6 bases). With 4 bases removed from V and 5 bases from J, the gap between germline ends came to 15 bases. Germline CDR1 SGHRS, CDR2 YFSETQ. The CDR3 runs 15 residues. This CDR3 reads CASSQTGHQNEKLFF. The CDR3 coding sequence is TGCGCCAGCAGCCAAACGGGACACCAAAATGAAAAACTGTTTTTT.

Notes on this clone: An end of the junction differs from the germline gene, which may be a read error. The rearrangement uses TRBV15 and TRBJ1-2; D is perhaps TRBD1 (5 bases). This CDR3 is 15 amino acids long. Germline CDR1 and CDR2: LNHNV and YYDKDF (reference sequence). The CDR3 here is CATSRDYQGPRDRAF. The CDR3 region has the DNA TGTGCCACCAGCAGAGATTACCAGGGTCCTCGAGACAGAGCCTTC.